The subject of this entry is one T cell receptor (beta chain). Its target is unknown. The CDR3 covers 15 residues. The V and J ends lost 3 bases and 7 bases respectively, with 17 bases between them. The germline CDR1 and CDR2 sequences are SGHAT and FQNNGV. Generated by immunoSEQ multiplex PCR, the TCRdb table keeps only in-frame clones and is missing some. The table includes 10,000 to 15,000 clones, about 84% detected once. The entry originates in a study of tumor-infiltrating lymphocytes in localized non-small cell lung cancer. The overall study: Patients included smokers and never-smokers with various histologies, some sampled after neoadjuvant chemotherapy.

General study findings and limits: Different pieces of the same tissue went to different assays, confounding technical variation with intratumor heterogeneity. Only some patients had TCR sequencing, depending on available tissue.

This sequence originates from a human donor with non-small cell lung cancer. V and J are TRBV11-2 and TRBJ2-3, with unresolved D. Source material: uninvolved lung tissue not adjacent to the tumor. Written as DNA, the CDR3 is TGTGCCAGCAGCTTCTACCTAAACCAGAATAATACGCAGTATTTT. Protein product: CASSFYLNQNNTQYF.